This TCR beta chain emerged from a study of immune characterization of retroperitoneal liposarcoma. The CDR3 runs to 17 residues. MiXCR was run by TCRdb on the PCR reads, yielding one entry per CDR3 protein. The table includes 2,000 to 2,500 distinct CDR3 sequences, less than 55% detected once. The source of this sequence is a female donor with retroperitoneal liposarcoma. The specimen sequenced was tumor tissue. The chain carries TRBV23-1 and TRBJ2-1, with D tentatively TRBD1 (6 bases). The J call could be wrong; TRBJ2-7 is a better fit for the DNA end. TRBV23-1 is given ORF status, its function remaining uncertain. DNA for the CDR3: TGCGCCAGCACCACGGGACACCCGGGGAGATCCTACAATGAGCAGTACTTC. Its translation: CASTTGHPGRSYNEQYF.